Listed below are T cell receptor beta chains from one sample, sequenced in a study of cytomegalovirus exposure and HLA in healthy donors. Profiling relied on immunoSEQ multiplex PCR, and the TCRdb table lists in-frame clones only, not all of them. Of about 100,000 clones listed, approximately 85% are singletons. The sample comprised PBMCs. These receptors were obtained from a man aged 25-45 years in good health and CMV-seronegative. The CDR3 runs from the conserved cysteine through the conserved F or W. The D gene is left open where the match is weak. Not all rows give a size; the values are once, few, many and, for expanded clones, a class.

-	-	TRBJ1-2	TRBV4-2	TGTGCCAGCAGCCAAGATGGGCGAGTCTACACCTTC	CASSQDGRVYTF
-	-	TRBJ2-7	TRBV29-1	TGCAGCGCCGGTAGAGGGAGCTCCTACGAGCAGTACTTC	CSAGRGSSYEQYF
-	TRBD2	TRBJ2-1	TRBV28	TGTGCCAGCAGTTCAACAGCGGGAGGGCCCTACAATGAGCAGTTCTTC	CASSSTAGGPYNEQFF
-	TRBD2	TRBJ2-2	TRBV4-2	TGTGCCAGCAGCCAAGTGACTAGCGGGAGTTCCGGGGAGCTGTTTTTT	CASSQVTSGSSGELFF
few	-	TRBJ1-1	TRBV2	TGTGCCAGCAGTGAAATAGCTCGCTCGAACACTGAAGCTTTCTTT	CASSEIARSNTEAFF
-	TRBD1	TRBJ1-2	TRBV28	TGTGCCAGCAACGAGGACAGGGGCTATGGCTACACCTTC	CASNEDRGYGYTF
-	TRBD1	TRBJ1-1	TRBV6-1	TGTGCCAGCAGTGCGGCGTCAGGGGGGAAAGGGACTGAAGCTTTCTTT	CASSAASGGKGTEAFF
-	-	TRBJ1-4	TRBV6-5	TGTGCCAGCAGTTACTCGAGGGCGAAAAATGAAAAACTGTTTTTT	CASSYSRAKNEKLFF
-	-	TRBJ1-2	TRBV28	TGTGCCAGCAGCCTTGACAGGTCGGCCTATGGCTACACCTTC	CASSLDRSAYGYTF
few	-	TRBJ1-1	TRBV6-5	TGTGCCAGCAGTTACCGGAGCGGGGGACTGGCGTCTGAAGCTTTCTTT	CASSYRSGGLASEAFF
-	-	TRBJ2-3	TRBV25-1	TGTGCCAGCTCCCCTTGGGGGGGCGACACAGATACGCAGTATTTT	CASSPWGGDTDTQYF
-	-	TRBJ1-1	TRBV2	TGTGCCAGCAGTGAAGCTGGCCAATACACTGAAGCTTTCTTT	CASSEAGQYTEAFF
-	TRBD2	TRBJ2-1	TRBV6-1	TGTGCCAGCAAAAGACTAGCGGGACACAATGAGCAGTTCTTC	CASKRLAGHNEQFF
-	TRBD2	TRBJ2-3	TRBV10-3	TGTGCCATCAGTGGGACTAGCGGGGGTAGCACAGATACGCAGTATTTT	CAISGTSGGSTDTQYF
once	-	TRBJ1-4	TRBV4-3	TGCGCCAGCAGCCTCGACAAAGGAAGCGAAAAACTGTTTTTT	CASSLDKGSEKLFF
-	-	TRBJ1-3	TRBV11-3	TGTGCCAGCAGCCAAACACAGGGAAACACCATATATTTT	CASSQTQGNTIYF
-	-	TRBJ2-7	TRBV30	TGTGCCTGGAGCGCTGGTGGAGCCGTATTCTACGAGCAGTACTTC	CAWSAGGAVFYEQYF
-	TRBD2	TRBJ2-7	TRBV29-1	TGCAGCGCCTACGCGGGGGCCTACGAGCAGTACTTC	CSAYAGAYEQYF
-	-	TRBJ1-1	TRBV7-9	TGTGCCAGCAGCCCCAATCCAGGGAGGGGGGCGGACACTGAAGCTTTCTTT	CASSPNPGRGADTEAFF
-	-	TRBJ1-2	TRBV5-1	TGCGCCAGCAGCCCCGGACGGACAGTCTATGGCTACACCTTC	CASSPGRTVYGYTF
-	-	TRBJ1-6	TRBV2	TGTGCCAGCAGTACCGGGATCTCCAATTCACCCCTCCACTTT	CASSTGISNSPLHF
-	TRBD2	TRBJ2-3	TRBV30	TGTGCCTGGAGTGAGGGACTAGTGGGCACAGATACGCAGTATTTT	CAWSEGLVGTDTQYF
-	-	TRBJ2-7	TRBV4-2	TGTGCCAGCAGCCCGTCCGCTGGCGGGCCCCAGCAGTACTTC	CASSPSAGGPQQYF
once	TRBD2	TRBJ2-5	TRBV29-1	TGCAGCGTTGAGGGACTAGCGGGGAGGGGAGAGACCCAGTACTTC	CSVEGLAGRGETQYF
once	TRBD1	TRBJ2-3	TRBV9	TGTGCCAGCAGCGCCTGGGACAGTCCTAGGGATACGCAGTATTTT	CASSAWDSPRDTQYF
-	TRBD1	TRBJ1-1	TRBV29-1	TGCAGCGTTGTCGCGCTTACAGGGGACATTGAAGCTTTCTTT	CSVVALTGDIEAFF
-	TRBD1	TRBJ2-7	TRBV2	TGTGCCAGCAGTGGACAGGGGCAAGGCGAGCAGTACTTC	CASSGQGQGEQYF
-	TRBD2	TRBJ2-2	TRBV5-1	TGCGCCAGCAGCCTTAACAGCGCGGGAGCGGTCACCGGGGAGCTGTTTTTT	CASSLNSAGAVTGELFF
once	TRBD2	TRBJ2-1	TRBV4-3	TGCGCCAGCAGCCAAGTCCTCCTAGCGGAGGGTTACAATGAGCAGTTCTTC	CASSQVLLAEGYNEQFF
-	TRBD2	TRBJ2-3	TRBV6-1	TGTGCCAGCAGTGTACTAGCGGGGTCTAGCACAGATACGCAGTATTTT	CASSVLAGSSTDTQYF
-	TRBD1	TRBJ2-7	TRBV10-3	TGTGCCATCAGTGAGGGGACAGCCACCTACGAGCAGTACTTC	CAISEGTATYEQYF
-	TRBD2	TRBJ2-3	TRBV4-2	TGTGCCAGCAGCCAAGCGGAGTTGACTAGCCCTCCGCTGTTT	CASSQAELTSPPLF